A single TCR beta chain is shown here with its context. There is no known antigen for this receptor. No quality values exist for individual bases; no much larger clone is one base distant. Spanning cysteine to phenylalanine, the CDR3 consists of 12 amino acids. CDR3 DNA only is kept here, 36 bases in frame from base 1. Trimmed from V: 5 bases; trimmed from J: 12 bases; junction bases lacking a gene match: 7. The germline V gene (reference sequence) sets CDR1 to PRHDT and CDR2 to FYEKMQ. Peripheral blood CD8+ and CD4+ T cells from healthy donors, Susac syndrome patients and multiple sclerosis patients were profiled using high-throughput TCR beta sequencing. Healthy donors were included as age- and sex-matched controls. CD8+ TEMRA cells were enriched by FACS, while bulk CD8+ and CD4+ T cells were purified by magnetic negative isolation. Blood was drawn into EDTA tubes, processed within 24 hours, and PBMCs were isolated by density gradient centrifugation. PBMCs intended for TCR sequencing were frozen in liquid nitrogen and were later thawed in a 37 degrees C water bath. A purity of at least 90% was achieved for sorted or isolated CD4+, CD8+ and CD8+ TEMRA cells.

The data derive from a study of CD8 T cells in Susac syndrome (dated by TCRdb to 2018 to 2020). A note on the overall study: Whether CD8+ T cell activation and differentiation in Susac syndrome was antigen driven was tested using repertoire sequencing. The clonality of the CD8+ T cell repertoire was compared across approximately 12 healthy donors, some 14 Susac syndrome patients and under 19 multiple sclerosis patients. What the work shows at the level of the full study, not this receptor alone: The number of individuals in the TCR sequencing and HLA analysis was recognized as being relatively small.

RNA was extracted with the RNeasy kit and 0.5 to 1 ug was reverse transcribed using random hexamers. TCR beta CDR3 regions were amplified with the immunoSEQ multiplex PCR assay covering 54 Vbeta and 13 Jbeta segments. Bias from PCR amplification was corrected by using a synthetic template baseline for primer optimization and for computational correction. The authors processed their data as follows. Reads were assigned to V, D and J genes according to IMGT and analyzed in immunoSEQ Analyzer, with only productive sequences retained. To calculate clonality, Shannon entropy was normalized by log2 of the number of productive unique sequences and then subtracted from one. For each patient and control, public and private clones were evaluated within the 100 most prevalent clones. Clones were defined as Susac-specific if absent from the healthy and MS cohorts, from around 1,000 published viral clones and from other ImmuneACCESS disease sequences. TCRdb handled the public reads itself, with Q25 trimming in fastp and clone calling in MiXCR, and kept productive beta chains. Every distinct CDR3 protein forms one entry, paired with its most common genes and DNA. TCRdb's processing, not the authors' own work, is the source of the V and J calls. The sample profile shows more than 130,000 distinct CDR3 sequences; 85% to 95% of them were found once. The top ten clones comprise 0.25% to 0.3% of the sample.

The specimen was CD8+ T cells from PBMCs. The chain is encoded by TRBV13 joined to TRBJ1-1, and TRBD1 aligns with 9 junction nucleotides. The sequence came from a human donor in good health. The CDR3 protein sequence reads: CASSQDRGVSFF. DNA sequence: TGTGCCAGCAGCCAGGACAGGGGAGTCTCTTTCTTT. Supplemented by the reference TRBV13 and TRBJ1-1 proteins around the CDR3, the complete variable domain is AAGVIQSPRHLIKEKRETATLKCYPIPRHDTVYWYQQGPGQDPQFLISFYEKMQSDKGSIPDRFSAQQFSDYHSELNMSSLELGDSALYFCASSQDRGVSFFGQGTRLTVV.